The subject of this entry is one T cell receptor (beta chain). Its antigen is still unknown. This entry comes from a study of T cell repertoires in cytomegalovirus infection. TCRdb reanalysed the reads using MiXCR and keeps one entry per CDR3 protein. Of around 89,000 distinct CDR3 sequences in the sample, about 29% were seen once. Germline lookup yields CDR1 LNHDA and CDR2 SQIVND (reference sequence). This CDR3 region has 14 residues. Trimming cost V 3 bases and J 7 bases, with 15 bases left between them. Study-wide findings and caveats: Clonotypes of TCR beta that were HLA-C-restricted and CMV-specific dominated the ex vivo response.

The chain recombines TRBV19 with TRBJ1-1, with D possibly matching TRBD1 (5 bases). The material sequenced was CD8+ T cells from cultured PBMCs, taken from culture after CMV antigen stimulation. The clonotype was recovered from a human donor in good health (CMV status not recorded). Some clones in this sample may be carry-over from other donors' samples. The CDR3 DNA reads as TGTGCCAGTAGTATCGGAGGGCGGGGCGGTGAAGCTTTCTTT. Translating it yields CASSIGGRGGEAFF.